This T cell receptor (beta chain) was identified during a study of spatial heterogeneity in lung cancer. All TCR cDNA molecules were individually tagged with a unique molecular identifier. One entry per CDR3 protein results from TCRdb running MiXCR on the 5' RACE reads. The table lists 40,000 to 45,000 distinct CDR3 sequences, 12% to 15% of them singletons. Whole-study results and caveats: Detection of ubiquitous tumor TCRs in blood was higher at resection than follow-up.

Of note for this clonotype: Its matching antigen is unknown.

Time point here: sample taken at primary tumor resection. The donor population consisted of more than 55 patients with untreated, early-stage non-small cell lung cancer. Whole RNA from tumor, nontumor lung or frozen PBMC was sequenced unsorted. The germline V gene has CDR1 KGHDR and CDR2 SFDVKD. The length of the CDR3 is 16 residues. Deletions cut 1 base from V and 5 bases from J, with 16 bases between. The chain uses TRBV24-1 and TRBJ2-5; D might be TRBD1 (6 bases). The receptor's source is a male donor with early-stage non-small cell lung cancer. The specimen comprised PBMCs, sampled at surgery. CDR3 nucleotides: TGTGCCACCAGTGATTTCTCGTGGGACACTGGGGAGACCCAGTACTTC. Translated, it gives CATSDFSWDTGETQYF.